Listed here are 7 T cell receptor beta chains from one sample, sequenced in a study of T cells in Graves' hyperthyroidism and ophthalmopathy. What was amplified from RNA transcripts were TCR beta CDR3 regions. HTBI primers were the set used in a first-round RT-PCR of the TCR CDR3. TCRdb called the multiplex PCR reads again in MiXCR, with one record for every CDR3 protein. This table has about 560,000 distinct CDR3 sequences, approximately 16% appearing once. Specimen: blood. Source of these receptors: a young woman with Graves' hyperthyroidism.

With respect to this clonotype: Just one base apart from a much larger clone, this may be a read error. CDR3 DNA sequence: TGCAGTGCTAGAGACTTCAAGGGACAGACCTACTTCGATGAGCACTTCTTC. It encodes CSARDFKGQTYFDEHFF. The chain uses TRBV20-1 and TRBJ2-1, with 7 bases lining up with TRBD1. This CDR3 comprises 17 residues. From germline, CDR1 is DFQATT and CDR2 SNEGSKA (reference sequence).

V and J are TRBV5-6 and TRBJ1-1; D is undetermined. The CDR3 has 14 amino acids. V was trimmed by 0 bases and J by 1 base, leaving 7 bases between them. CDR1 is SGHDT, CDR2 YYEEEE, per germline. CDR3 sequence reads: CASSLGGSNTEAFF. CDR3 in DNA: TGTGCCAGCAGCTTGGGGGGATCGAACACTGAAGCTTTCTTT.

This rearrangement joins TRBV6-2 or TRBV6-3 to TRBJ1-3, with a tentative D call TRBD1 (5 bases). Trimming removed 6 bases from V and 2 bases from J, with 11 bases in between. The CDR3 has 14 amino acids. The germline gives CDR1 MNHEY, CDR2 SVGEGT. The CDR3 protein is CASRTDLPGNTIYF. CDR3 nucleotides: TGTGCCAGCAGGACAGATCTACCTGGAAACACCATATATTTT.

This clonotype appeared many times. The rearrangement uses TRBV15 and TRBJ1-3; D may be TRBD1 (5 bases). Trimming shortened V by 0 bases and J by 2 bases, and 8 bases separated the two germline ends. CDR3 length equals 15 residues. Germline loops: CDR1 LNHNV, CDR2 YYDKDF (reference sequence). CDR3 nucleotide sequence: TGTGCCACCAGCAGAGATGGACATCCTGGAAACACCATATATTTT. Its protein is CATSRDGHPGNTIYF.

A few counts support this clonotype. This chain uses TRBV12-3 or TRBV12-4 with TRBJ1-1; D unclear. V lost 6 bases to trimming and J lost 8 bases, with 13 bases between them. The CDR3 sequence is 12 residues long. As DNA, the CDR3 is TGTGCCAGCAGCCTTTCTTGGGCGGAAGCTTTCTTT. It translates to CASSLSWAEAFF.

There are a few counts of this clonotype. V and J are TRBV10-3 and TRBJ1-6, with 7 bases that match TRBD1. Germline V CDR1 and CDR2: ENHRY, SYGVKD. The CDR3 extends over 16 amino acids. Trimming cost V 0 bases and J 7 bases; bases outside gene matches: 6. The CDR3 loop reads CAISESTGTANSPLHF. In nucleotides, the CDR3 is TGTGCCATCAGTGAGTCGACCGGGACAGCGAATTCACCCCTCCACTTT.

This clonotype was seen more than once but under ten times. The chain carries TRBV4-1 and TRBJ1-2, with unresolved D. CDR1 MGHRA and CDR2 YSYEKL come from the germline V gene. This CDR3 region has 17 residues. Trimming stripped 0 bases from V and 4 bases from J, with 18 bases between. In DNA, the CDR3 is TGCGCCAGCAGCCAAGAGGGAGTGATGGGAAGGATCTATGGCTACACCTTC. As protein: CASSQEGVMGRIYGYTF.